Detailed here is one T cell receptor (beta chain). V was clipped by 3 bases and J by 5 bases, with 19 bases between them. From germline, CDR1 is LGHNA and CDR2 YSLEER. This CDR3 spans 16 amino acids. Profiling relied on immunoSEQ multiplex PCR, and the TCRdb table lists in-frame clones only, not all of them. The sample has hundreds of thousands of clones, roughly 86% seen once; the top ten hold just under 0.0095%. The entry originates in a study of shared T cell receptors in the human thymus. This sample was shared with a second study, whose subject was human thymus T cells. That paper states: Corrective surgery for congenital heart defects was being performed on the healthy Finnish infants who served as donors. Resections obtained during corrective heart surgery supplied the thymus tissue. Thymic and blood repertoires appeared to show biased V and J gene usage. Thymic repertoires of unrelated individuals were reported in related research to overlap highly.

The source is a boy under two years old with a congenital heart defect. The genes are TRBV4-3 and TRBJ2-5; a weak D match, TRBD2 (5 bases). Sequencing used thymocytes. The CDR3 coding sequence is TGCGCCAGCAGCCAGACGGGGTCCTACGCCTGGGAGACCCAGTACTTC. Its translation: CASSQTGSYAWETQYF.